This TCR beta chain was retrieved from a study of T cell responses to AZD1222 COVID-19 vaccine. Study conclusions and caveats: Baseline antibody screening turned up just six seropositive AZD1222 recipients.

Comment on this clone: Antigen unknown.

The repertoire was sequenced with immunoSEQ multiplex PCR; TCRdb's copy has only in-frame clones and lacks some. The repertoire holds 200,000 to 250,000 clones, with 90% to 95% as singletons. The receptor comes from an adult who received the MenACWY meningococcal vaccine as a control. The specimen comprised peripheral blood, sampled 28 days after the second dose of the MenACWY control vaccine.

This CDR3 reads CASSFRDRALYEQYF. The CDR3 coding sequence is TGTGCCAGCAGTTTCAGGGACAGGGCTTTATACGAGCAGTACTTC. V and J are TRBV28 and TRBJ2-7; 9 bases are a match to TRBD1. Losses at the gene ends were 3 bases for V and 4 bases for J; bases not matched to a gene: 7. Germline loops: CDR1 MDHEN, CDR2 SYDVKM. This CDR3 has 15 residues.